Below are 28 T cell receptor beta chains sequenced from a single sample in a study of T cells in Graves' hyperthyroidism and ophthalmopathy. Amplified regions were TCR beta CDR3 sequences from RNA transcripts. Using the HTBI primer set, a first-round RT-PCR was run on the TCR CDR3. Via MiXCR, TCRdb re-called the multiplex PCR reads, giving one row per CDR3 protein. The table includes hundreds of thousands of distinct CDR3 sequences, 12% to 15% detected once. Sequenced sample: blood. The receptors derive from a woman in her late teens or twenties with Graves' hyperthyroidism.

The chain links TRBV6-1 to TRBJ2-1, with D possibly TRBD1 on 6 matching bases. In germline, CDR1 is MNHNS, CDR2 SASEGT. Trimming left V 8 bases short and J 8 bases short, with 28 bases between. The CDR3 extends over 17 amino acids. The CDR3 is CASRFPLRQDLWDEQFF. CDR3 nucleotides: TGTGCCAGCCGATTTCCCCTGAGACAGGACCTCTGGGATGAGCAGTTCTTC.

A word on this clonotype: A single base separates this from a much larger clone, so it may be a read error. This sequence joins TRBV7-2 and TRBJ2-1; D not certain. The J call could be wrong; TRBJ2-7 is a better fit for the DNA end. Germline values: CDR1 SGHTA, CDR2 FQGNSA. The CDR3 contains 16 residues. The CDR3 loop is CAWRPSIAPSYNEQYF. The CDR3 DNA sequence: TGTGCCTGGAGACCTTCCATAGCCCCATCCTACAATGAGCAGTACTTC.

This clonotype was recorded at least ten times. The chain couples TRBV7-3 to TRBJ2-1; D may be TRBD1 or TRBD2 (5 bases each). CDR3 length equals 13 residues. Trimming removed 7 bases from V and 6 bases from J, with 13 bases in between. The germline CDR1 and CDR2 sequences are SGHTA and FQGTGA. CDR3 in amino acids: CASKLGPGNEQFF. The CDR3 DNA sequence: TGTGCCAGCAAACTGGGACCGGGCAATGAGCAGTTCTTC.

This clonotype showed up many times. The chain has TRBV12-3 or TRBV12-4 and TRBJ2-1; possible D gene TRBD2, 6 bases. Between the trimmed V and J ends, which lost 4 bases and 6 bases, there was a span of 16 bases. The CDR3 sequence is 15 residues long. The CDR3 spells CASSWGEIVGNEQFF. The DNA for the CDR3 is TGTGCCAGCAGTTGGGGGGAGATCGTTGGCAATGAGCAGTTCTTC.

This clonotype was counted between two and nine times. The chain has TRBV4-3 and TRBJ2-3; D might be TRBD2 (6 bases). CDR3 length equals 15 residues. CDR1 is LGHNA and CDR2 is YSLEER in the germline V gene. The ends were cut back, 8 bases at V and 0 bases at J, with 15 bases in the middle. CDR3 coding DNA: TGCGCCAGCGCCATTAGCGGAACTAGCACAGATACGCAGTATTTT. Encoded protein: CASAISGTSTDTQYF.

This clonotype was recorded at least ten times. The rearrangement uses TRBV11-2 and TRBJ1-1, with 7 bases fitting TRBD1. Germline lookup yields CDR1 SGHAT and CDR2 FQNNGV. The V segment lost 5 bases and the J segment 1 base; nucleotides outside the gene matches: 19. This CDR3 spans 19 amino acids. The CDR3 here is CASSLTHMTGQRGNTEAFF. The CDR3, as DNA: TGTGCCAGCAGCCTAACCCATATGACAGGGCAGCGTGGGAACACTGAAGCTTTCTTT.

This clonotype appeared a few times. V is TRBV19 and J is TRBJ1-2; 8 bases fit TRBD1. The germline gives CDR1 LNHDA, CDR2 SQIVND (reference sequence). The CDR3 has 15 amino acids. After removal of 5 bases from V and 4 bases from J, the junction contained 9 bases not matched to a gene. The CDR3 sequence is CASSQGTGRVYGYTF. The CDR3 DNA reads as TGTGCCAGTAGTCAAGGGACAGGCCGAGTCTATGGCTACACCTTC.

This clonotype was counted a few times. The chain is built from TRBV29-1 and TRBJ2-6; no clear D gene. CDR3 length: 15 residues. Germline loops: CDR1 SQVTM, CDR2 ANQGSEA. Trimming removed 0 bases from V and 0 bases from J, with 6 bases in between. The CDR3 DNA sequence: TGCAGCGTTGAAGATCGGAGCTCTGGGGCCAACGTCCTGACTTTC. Its protein is CSVEDRSSGANVLTF.

J is TRBJ1-2 and V is TRBV3-1, with a tentative D call TRBD1 (5 bases). CDR1 and CDR2 from the germline V gene are LGHDT and YNNKEL (reference sequence). With 3 bases removed from V and 8 bases from J, the gap between germline ends came to 16 bases. The CDR3 is made up of 14 amino acids. DNA of the CDR3: TGTGCCAGCAGCCACGGGGGATGGAAAGCGGGCTACACCTTC. Its translation is CASSHGGWKAGYTF. Combining the CDR3 with reference TRBV3-1 and TRBJ1-2 gives the whole variable domain DTAVSQTPKYLVTQMGNDKSIKCEQNLGHDTMYWYKQDSKKFLKIMFSYNNKELIINETVPNRFSPKSPDKAHLNLHINSLELGDSAVYFCASSHGGWKAGYTFGSGTRLTVV.

This clonotype was picked up one time. The chain is built from TRBV19 and TRBJ2-1; 8 bases fit TRBD1. Germline CDR1 LNHDA, CDR2 SQIVND (reference sequence). The V and J ends lost 2 bases and 2 bases, in that order; junction bases with no gene match: 2. The length of the CDR3 is 15 residues. CDR3 bases: TGTGCCAGTAGTATACAGGGGGCCCCCTACAATGAGCAGTTCTTC. Protein product: CASSIQGAPYNEQFF.

The sample holds many counts of this clonotype. The V gene is TRBV11-2, the J gene TRBJ2-5, with 7 positions matching TRBD1. This CDR3 contains 17 residues. CDR1 and CDR2 (germline): SGHAT, FQNNGV. The V gene end was trimmed by 5 bases and the J gene end by 2 bases; junction bases not matched to a gene: 14. CDR3 bases: TGTGCCAGCAGCCCTAGGGGGCCGGGACGGACTCAAGAGACCCAGTACTTC. This translates into CASSPRGPGRTQETQYF.

This clonotype was detected only a few times. At one of its ends the junction is not consistent with the germline gene, which may arise from a read error. The chain uses TRBV6-5 and TRBJ2-7; D uncertain. CDR1 and CDR2 (germline): MNHEY, SVGAGI. There are 15 residues in the CDR3. As DNA, the CDR3 is TGTGCCAGCAGTCACTCTGCCGGGTTCGTCGACGAGCAGTACTTC. Protein sequence: CASSHSAGFVDEQYF.

V gene TRBV12-3 or TRBV12-4 combines with J gene TRBJ2-1; TRBD2 agrees at 11 bases. The V and J ends lost 0 bases and 9 bases, in that order; junction bases with no gene match: 7. The CDR3 sequence is 16 residues long. The CDR3 nucleotides are TGTGCCAGCAGTTTAGCGCTTAGCGGGAGGGCGGGTGAGCAGTTCTTC. Its translation is CASSLALSGRAGEQFF.

This clonotype has ten or more counts. The chain links TRBV6-2 or TRBV6-3 to TRBJ2-1, with 9 positions matching TRBD2. The CDR3 length is 16 residues. The germline gives CDR1 MNHEY, CDR2 SVGEGT. Losses at the gene ends were 2 bases for V and 7 bases for J; bases not matched to a gene: 9. Here the CDR3 DNA reads TGTGCCAGCAGTTACCCGGGTAGCGGGAGTCGGAATGAGCAGTTCTTC. Protein product: CASSYPGSGSRNEQFF.

J is TRBJ2-7 and V is TRBV5-6; D is uncertain. The germline gives CDR1 SGHDT, CDR2 YYEEEE. V lost 2 bases to trimming and J lost 4 bases, with 10 bases between them. This CDR3 is 13 amino acids long. This CDR3 is CASSFGVAYEQYF. The DNA for the CDR3 is TGTGCCAGCAGCTTTGGAGTCGCGTACGAGCAGTACTTC.

The sample holds many counts of this clonotype. This chain joins TRBV28 and TRBJ1-5; D call uncertain. Germline CDR1 and CDR2: MDHEN and SYDVKM. V gave up 0 bases and J gave up 0 bases, with 9 bases separating them. This CDR3 contains 16 residues. This CDR3 is CASSLWNGGSNQPQHF. The CDR3 DNA reads as TGTGCCAGCAGTTTATGGAACGGAGGTAGCAATCAGCCCCAGCATTTT.

This clonotype was seen ten or more times. In DNA, the CDR3 is TGCAGTGCTAGAGGACTAGCGGGCTACGAGCAGTACTTC. As protein: CSARGLAGYEQYF. This chain joins TRBV20-1 and TRBJ2-7; TRBD2 agrees at 10 bases. Unmatched junction bases numbered 0, after V lost 1 base and J lost 3 bases. The CDR3 covers 13 residues. The germline V gene has CDR1 DFQATT and CDR2 SNEGSKA (reference sequence).

In its sample, this clonotype was seen many times. This chain uses TRBV7-9 with TRBJ1-1; no reliable D call. The CDR3 sequence is 13 residues long. Per the germline V gene, CDR1 is SEHNR and CDR2 is FQNEAQ (reference sequence). V was pared by 3 bases and J by 5 bases, with 10 bases between. Here the CDR3 DNA reads TGTGCCAGCAGCTTCATGGCGGAGACTGAAGCTTTCTTT. Protein sequence: CASSFMAETEAFF.

This clonotype turned up a few times. The J gene is TRBJ1-1, the V gene TRBV7-2; D gene unclear. This CDR3 is built from 17 residues. V was pared by 3 bases and J by 4 bases, with 21 bases between. Per germline, CDR1 SGHTA and CDR2 FQGNSA. CDR3: CASSLGRGDERSTEAFF. The CDR3 DNA reads TGTGCCAGCAGCTTGGGCCGCGGGGATGAGAGGAGCACTGAAGCTTTCTTT.

There are many counts of this clonotype. This chain links TRBV7-8 with TRBJ2-1; D may correspond to TRBD1 or TRBD2 (5 bases each). Germline V lookup: CDR1 SGHVS, CDR2 FQNEAQ. Trimming pared 1 base from V and 5 bases from J, leaving 18 bases between. The length of the CDR3 is 17 residues. Here the CDR3 reads CASSLERGRSEHNEQFF. The CDR3 DNA reads TGTGCCAGCAGCTTAGAGAGGGGACGCAGCGAGCACAATGAGCAGTTCTTC.

This clonotype turned up a few times. The chain joins TRBV3-1 to TRBJ2-1; 7 bases agree with TRBD2. CDR1 is LGHDT and CDR2 is YNNKEL in the germline V gene (reference sequence). V lost 0 bases and J lost 3; bases outside the gene matches: 5. CDR3 length: 16 residues. The CDR3: CASSQEGREIYNEQFF. In DNA form, the CDR3 reads TGTGCCAGCAGCCAAGAGGGGCGGGAGATCTACAATGAGCAGTTCTTC.

In this sample, this clonotype turned up a few times. V is TRBV20-1 and J is TRBJ2-2; D not certain. V lost 3 bases and J lost 1, with 9 bases in between. This CDR3 region has 14 residues. Looked up from germline, CDR1 is DFQATT and CDR2 is SNEGSKA (reference sequence). The CDR3 DNA is TGCAGTGCTAGGGAAAGTCAGAACACCGGGGAGCTGTTTTTT. Translated, it gives CSARESQNTGELFF.

This clonotype was seen only a few times. The rearrangement links TRBV15 to TRBJ2-1; tentative D call: TRBD2 (6 bases). Germline values: CDR1 LNHNV, CDR2 YYDKDF (reference sequence). V was pared by 0 bases and J by 2 bases, with 8 bases between. This CDR3 is built from 15 residues. The CDR3 coding sequence is TGTGCCACCAGCAGAGAGGGAGGAACCTACAATGAGCAGTTCTTC. As protein: CATSREGGTYNEQFF.

This clonotype was counted between two and nine times. The chain joins TRBV19 to TRBJ1-1; D gene ambiguous. Trimming shortened V by 5 bases and J by 8 bases, and 15 bases separated the two germline ends. Germline V gene data show CDR1 as LNHDA and CDR2 as SQIVND (reference sequence). This CDR3 spans 13 amino acids. In DNA form, the CDR3 reads TGTGCCAGTAGTTTTGCCCCGGGAAGCGAAGCTTTCTTT. This encodes CASSFAPGSEAFF.

There are many counts of this clonotype. V and J are TRBV13 and TRBJ2-1, with D perhaps TRBD1 (5 bases). The V gene's germline CDR1 is PRHDT and CDR2 FYEKMQ (reference sequence). The CDR3 consists of 15 residues. Trimming stripped 0 bases from V and 8 bases from J, with 14 bases between. The CDR3 coding sequence is TGTGCCAGCAGCTTAGGCCAGGGATCGATCGATGAGCAGTTCTTC. Translating gives CASSLGQGSIDEQFF.

This clonotype was detected ten times or more. This chain connects TRBV7-8 to TRBJ1-5; unclear D gene. V lost 3 bases and J lost 0, with 9 bases in between. The CDR3 is made up of 15 amino acids. CDR1 is SGHVS and CDR2 is FQNEAQ in the germline V gene. The chain's CDR3 is CASSFGSYSNQPQHF. The CDR3 bases are TGTGCCAGCAGCTTCGGGAGTTATAGCAATCAGCCCCAGCATTTT.

The rearrangement links TRBV10-3 to TRBJ2-7; 7 nucleotides align to TRBD1. J gave up 0 bases and V 8 bases, and 1 base lay outside the gene matches. Germline lookup yields CDR1 ENHRY and CDR2 SYGVKD. The CDR3 totals 12 residues. CDR3 sequence reads: CAIGTVSYEQYF. Here the CDR3 DNA reads TGTGCCATCGGGACAGTCTCCTACGAGCAGTACTTC.

This clonotype was counted ten times or more. The chain couples TRBV20-1 to TRBJ1-1; D unclear. Germline assignment: CDR1 DFQATT and CDR2 SNEGSKA (reference sequence). V lost 0 bases to trimming and J lost 4 bases, with 12 bases between them. CDR3 size: 14 residues. The CDR3 bases are TGCAGTGCTAGAGAGGCCAGGACCTTCACTGAAGCTTTCTTT. It encodes CSAREARTFTEAFF.